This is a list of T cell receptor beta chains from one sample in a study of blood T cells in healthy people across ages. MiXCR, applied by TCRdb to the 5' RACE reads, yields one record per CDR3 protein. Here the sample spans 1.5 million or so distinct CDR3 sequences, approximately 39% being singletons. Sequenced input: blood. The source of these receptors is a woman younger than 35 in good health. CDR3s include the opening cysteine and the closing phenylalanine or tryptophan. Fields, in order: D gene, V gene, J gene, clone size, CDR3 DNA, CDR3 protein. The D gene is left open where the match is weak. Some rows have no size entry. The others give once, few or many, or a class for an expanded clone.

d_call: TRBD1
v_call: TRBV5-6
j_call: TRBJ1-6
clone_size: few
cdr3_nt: TGTGCCAGCAGCTTGGGAACAGGGGGCGGCTCACCCCTCCACTTT
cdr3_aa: CASSLGTGGGSPLHF

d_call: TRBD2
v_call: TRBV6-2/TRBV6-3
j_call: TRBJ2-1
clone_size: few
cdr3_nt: TGTGCCAGCAGTTATAGCCCGGGACTAGCGTTTGAGCAGTTCTTC
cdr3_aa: CASSYSPGLAFEQFF

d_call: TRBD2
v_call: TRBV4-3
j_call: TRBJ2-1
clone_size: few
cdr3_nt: TGCGCCAGCAGCCCCTCCGGGACTAGCGGCCACAATGAGCAGTTCTTC
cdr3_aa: CASSPSGTSGHNEQFF

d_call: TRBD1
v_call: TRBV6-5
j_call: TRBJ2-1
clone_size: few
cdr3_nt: TGTGCCAGCAGTTCGGACCGGGACAGGGGTGGTAATGAGCAGTTCTTC
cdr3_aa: CASSSDRDRGGNEQFF

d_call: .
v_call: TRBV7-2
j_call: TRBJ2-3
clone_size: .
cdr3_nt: TGTGCCAGCAGCTCAGAGACGGGAGATACGCAGTATTTT
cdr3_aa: CASSSETGDTQYF

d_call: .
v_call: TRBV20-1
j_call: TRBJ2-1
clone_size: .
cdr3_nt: TGCAGTGCTTCAGAGTACAAGGAGCAGTTCTTC
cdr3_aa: CSASEYKEQFF

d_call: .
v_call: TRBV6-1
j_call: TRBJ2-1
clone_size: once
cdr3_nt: TGTGCCAGCAGCCCGACTACCTTTGAGAGCTCCTACAATGAGCAGTTCTTC
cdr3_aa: CASSPTTFESSYNEQFF

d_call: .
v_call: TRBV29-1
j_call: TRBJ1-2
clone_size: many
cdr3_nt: TGCAGCGTTGAAGGTCGGATCCTTGGCTACACCTTC
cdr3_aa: CSVEGRILGYTF

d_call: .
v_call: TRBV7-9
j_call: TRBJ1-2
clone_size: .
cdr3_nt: TGTGCCAGCAGCAACCGGGACATCTATGACTACACCTTC
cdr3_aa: CASSNRDIYDYTF

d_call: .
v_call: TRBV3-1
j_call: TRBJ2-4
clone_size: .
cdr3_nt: TGTGCCAGCAGCCTTAGCCTAGTCACTTCCTACATTCAGTACTTC
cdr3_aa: CASSLSLVTSYIQYF

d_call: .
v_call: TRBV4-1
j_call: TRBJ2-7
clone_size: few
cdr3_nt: TGCGCCAGCAGCCAAGTTACAGCCTACGAGCAGTACTTC
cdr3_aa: CASSQVTAYEQYF

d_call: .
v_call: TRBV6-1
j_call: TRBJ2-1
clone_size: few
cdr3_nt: TGTGCCAGCAGAACCTGGACAGACAATGAGCAGTTCTTC
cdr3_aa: CASRTWTDNEQFF

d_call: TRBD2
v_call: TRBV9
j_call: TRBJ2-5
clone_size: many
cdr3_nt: TGTGCCAGCAGCGTGGGAGCGGGGACAGAGACCCAGTACTTC
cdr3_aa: CASSVGAGTETQYF

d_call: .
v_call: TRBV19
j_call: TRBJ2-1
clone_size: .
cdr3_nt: TGTGCCAGTAGTGCAAAGCCCCTGCAGTCTACCCCCAAGTTCTTC
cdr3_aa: CASSAKPLQSTPKFF

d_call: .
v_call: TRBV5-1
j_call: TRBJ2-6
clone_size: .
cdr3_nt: TGCGCCAGCAGCGTGCTCGCTGGGGCCAACGTCCTGACTTTC
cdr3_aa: CASSVLAGANVLTF

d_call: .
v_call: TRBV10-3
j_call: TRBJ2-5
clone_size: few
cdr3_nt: TGTGCCATCAGTACCTCCGGGGTGTCGACCCAGTACTTC
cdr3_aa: CAISTSGVSTQYF

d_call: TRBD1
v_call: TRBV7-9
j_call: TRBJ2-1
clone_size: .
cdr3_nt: TGTGCCAGCAGCTTACAGGACAGGGGTTCCTACAATGAGCAGTTCTTC
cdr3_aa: CASSLQDRGSYNEQFF

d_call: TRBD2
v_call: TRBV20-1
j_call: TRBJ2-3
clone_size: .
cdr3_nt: TGCAGTGCGAGACTAGCGGACTCCACAGATACGCAGTATTTT
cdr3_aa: CSARLADSTDTQYF

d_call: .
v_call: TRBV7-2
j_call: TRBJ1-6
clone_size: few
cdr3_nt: TGTGCCAGCAGCTTAGCAGGAGGGGCGGTCCTTAATTCACCCCTCCACTTT
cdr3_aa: CASSLAGGAVLNSPLHF

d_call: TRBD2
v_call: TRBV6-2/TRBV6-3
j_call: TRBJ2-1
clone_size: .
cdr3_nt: TGTGCCAGCGCCTGGGGACTAGCCTCCAATGAGCAGTTCTTC
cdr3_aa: CASAWGLASNEQFF

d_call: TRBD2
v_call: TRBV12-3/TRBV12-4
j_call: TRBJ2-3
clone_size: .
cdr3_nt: TGTGCCAGCGGGCGGGAGGGAAACACAGATACGCAGTATTTT
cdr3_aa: CASGREGNTDTQYF

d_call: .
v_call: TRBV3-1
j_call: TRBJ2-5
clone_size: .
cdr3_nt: TGTGCCAGCAGCCCGGACATGGGCAGAGAGACCCAGTACTTC
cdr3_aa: CASSPDMGRETQYF

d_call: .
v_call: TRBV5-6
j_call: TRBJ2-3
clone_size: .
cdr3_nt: TGTGCCAGCAGCGCTAAACCCAGGCGGAGCACAGATACGCAGTATTTT
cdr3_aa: CASSAKPRRSTDTQYF

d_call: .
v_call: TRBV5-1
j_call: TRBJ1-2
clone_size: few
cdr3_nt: TGCGCCAGCAGCGGGGCGGACAGACCCTATGGCTACACCTTC
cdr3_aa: CASSGADRPYGYTF

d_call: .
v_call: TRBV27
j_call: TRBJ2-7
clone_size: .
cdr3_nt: TGTGCCAGCAGTTTATCGTGGTCAACCTCCTACGAGCAGTACTTC
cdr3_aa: CASSLSWSTSYEQYF

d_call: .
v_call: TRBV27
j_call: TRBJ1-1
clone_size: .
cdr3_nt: TGTGCCAGCAGTTTAGAGGGGCCGAGGAACACTGAAGCTTTCTTT
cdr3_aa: CASSLEGPRNTEAFF

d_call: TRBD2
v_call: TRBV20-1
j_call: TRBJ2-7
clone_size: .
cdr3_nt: TGCAGTGCTACTGGCTCCAGCGGGGGAGGATACGAGCAGTACTTC
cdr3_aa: CSATGSSGGGYEQYF

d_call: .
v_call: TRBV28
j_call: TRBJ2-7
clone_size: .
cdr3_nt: TGTGCCAGCTCGGCCCGGGAGCAGATCGACGAGCAGTACTTC
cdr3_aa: CASSAREQIDEQYF

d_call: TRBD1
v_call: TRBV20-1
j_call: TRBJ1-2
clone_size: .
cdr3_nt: TGCAGTGTTTCAAAAACAGGGGGGTATGGCTACACCTTC
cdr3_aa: CSVSKTGGYGYTF

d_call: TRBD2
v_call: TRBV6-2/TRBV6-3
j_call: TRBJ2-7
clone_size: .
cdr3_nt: TGTGCCAGCAGTTACGGGGGTACTAGCGGGAGGGACGAGCAGTACTTC
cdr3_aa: CASSYGGTSGRDEQYF

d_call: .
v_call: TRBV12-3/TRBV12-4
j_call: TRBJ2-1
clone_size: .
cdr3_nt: TGTGCCAGCAGTTTAAGGGGGAGTAGCGATGAGCAGTTCTTC
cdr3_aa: CASSLRGSSDEQFF

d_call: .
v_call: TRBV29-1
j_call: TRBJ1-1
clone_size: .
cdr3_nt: TGCAGCGTTACCAGCGTGAACACTGAAGCTTTCTTT
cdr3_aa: CSVTSVNTEAFF

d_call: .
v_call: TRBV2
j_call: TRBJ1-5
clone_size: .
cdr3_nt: TGTGCCAGCAGCCCCTCGGGGGGGTTCAATCAGCCCCAGCATTTT
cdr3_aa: CASSPSGGFNQPQHF

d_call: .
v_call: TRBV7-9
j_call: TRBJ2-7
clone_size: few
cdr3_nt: TGTGCCAGCTCCCAGGCCGCTACCTACGAGCAGTACTTC
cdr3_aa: CASSQAATYEQYF

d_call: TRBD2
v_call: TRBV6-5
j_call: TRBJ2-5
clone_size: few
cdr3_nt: TGTGCCAGCAGTTACCGTAGCGGGGAGGGACAAGAGACCCAGTACTTC
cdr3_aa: CASSYRSGEGQETQYF

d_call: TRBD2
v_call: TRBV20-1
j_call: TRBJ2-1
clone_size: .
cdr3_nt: TGCAGTGCTGCCGCGGGACTAGCGGAAAAAAATGAGCAGTTCTTC
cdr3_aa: CSAAAGLAEKNEQFF

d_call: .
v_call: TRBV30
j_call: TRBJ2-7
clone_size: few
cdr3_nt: TGTGCCTGGAGGCACGACGGGGGCGGTTACGAGCAGTACTTC
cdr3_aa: CAWRHDGGGYEQYF

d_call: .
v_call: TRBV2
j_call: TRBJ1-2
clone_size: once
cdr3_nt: TGTGCCAGCAGTGAACCCCGAGATAGGGAACACGGCTACACCTTC
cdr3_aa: CASSEPRDREHGYTF

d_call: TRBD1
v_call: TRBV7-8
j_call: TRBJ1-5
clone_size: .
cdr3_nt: TGTGCCAGCAGTTTAAGGGACAGGCCCCTCAATCAGCCCCAGCATTTT
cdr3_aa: CASSLRDRPLNQPQHF

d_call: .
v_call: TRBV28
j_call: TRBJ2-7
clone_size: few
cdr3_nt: TGTGCCAGCCTTAAACCTCGGGAGCGCCTGTACTTC
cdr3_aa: CASLKPRERLYF

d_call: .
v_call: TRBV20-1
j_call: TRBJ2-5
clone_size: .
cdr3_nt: TGCAGTGCTAGAGATCAGGCGGACTTCGGGGAGCAGTACTTC
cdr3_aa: CSARDQADFGEQYF

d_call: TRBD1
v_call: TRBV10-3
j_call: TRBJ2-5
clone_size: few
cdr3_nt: TGTGCCATCAGTGAGGGGACAGGCTTCCAAGAGACCCAGTACTTC
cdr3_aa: CAISEGTGFQETQYF

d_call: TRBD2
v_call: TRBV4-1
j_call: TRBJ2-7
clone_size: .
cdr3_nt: TGCGCCAGCAGCCAAGAACTAGCGGGTAGTTTAACCTACTTC
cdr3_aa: CASSQELAGSLTYF

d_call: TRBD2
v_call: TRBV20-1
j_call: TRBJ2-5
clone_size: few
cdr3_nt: TGCAGAGCTACTATAGCGGGGGCTAAAGAGACCCAGTACTTC
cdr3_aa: CRATIAGAKETQYF

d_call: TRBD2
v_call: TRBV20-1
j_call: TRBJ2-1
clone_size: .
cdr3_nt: TGCAGTGCAGGTAGTAGCGGGATGTCCTACAATGAGCAGTTCTTC
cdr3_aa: CSAGSSGMSYNEQFF

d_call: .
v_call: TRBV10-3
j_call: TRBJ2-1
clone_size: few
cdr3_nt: TGTGCCATCACCCCGACTGGAGACAATGAGCAGTTCTTC
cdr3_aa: CAITPTGDNEQFF

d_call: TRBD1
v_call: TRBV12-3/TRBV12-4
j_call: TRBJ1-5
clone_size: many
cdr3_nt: TGTGCCAGCAGTTTGACAGGGGGTCATCAGCCCCAGCATTTT
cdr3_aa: CASSLTGGHQPQHF

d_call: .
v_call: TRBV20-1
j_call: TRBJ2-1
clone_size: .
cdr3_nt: TGCAGTGCTAGAGATTATGGGACGGGGAGCTCCTACAATGAGCAGTTCTTC
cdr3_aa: CSARDYGTGSSYNEQFF

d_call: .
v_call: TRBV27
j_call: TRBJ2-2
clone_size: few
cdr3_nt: TGTGCCAGCAGTTTAGCACAGATCACCGGGGAGCTGTTTTTT
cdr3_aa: CASSLAQITGELFF

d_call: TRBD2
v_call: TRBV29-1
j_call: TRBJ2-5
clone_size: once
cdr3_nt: TGCGGCGTTTTTAGCGGGGAGGAGACCCAGTACTTC
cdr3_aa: CGVFSGEETQYF

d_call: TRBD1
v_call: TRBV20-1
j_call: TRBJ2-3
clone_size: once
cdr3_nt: TGCAGTGCTCAGACTGACAGGGCCCGAGGTACGCAGTATTTT
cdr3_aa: CSAQTDRARGTQYF

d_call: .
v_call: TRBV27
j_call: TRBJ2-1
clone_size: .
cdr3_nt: TGTGCCAGCGGCACCGGGACGGCACACAATGAGCAGTTCTTC
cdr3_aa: CASGTGTAHNEQFF

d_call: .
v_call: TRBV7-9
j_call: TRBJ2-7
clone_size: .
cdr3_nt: TGTGCCAGCAGCTTTTTGCCGTCCGGAGAGCAGTACTTC
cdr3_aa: CASSFLPSGEQYF

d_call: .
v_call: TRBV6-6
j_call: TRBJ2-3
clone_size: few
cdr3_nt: TGTGCCAGCAGTTACGCTAGAATGGGGACAGATACGCAGTATTTT
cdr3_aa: CASSYARMGTDTQYF